These T cell receptor beta chains were read from a single sample in a study of graft-versus-host responses after intestinal transplantation. Sequenced by immunoSEQ multiplex PCR; TCRdb stores in-frame clones only, minus some. Here the sample spans about 88,000 clones, about 94% being singletons. Their target antigens are unknown. The sample here was unstimulated CD4+ T cells sorted from spleen or lymph node cells, taken before transplant. Every receptor here comes from a human donor who was the organ donor for an intestinal transplant. The CDR3 runs from the conserved cysteine through the conserved F or W. The order of the fields is clone size, V gene, J gene, D gene, CDR3 protein, CDR3 DNA. A D gene is named only where the DNA matches it firmly. The listing skips clone size in some rows; elsewhere it reads once, few, many or a size class.

>-|TRBV5-5|TRBJ1-5|-
CASSPTANNQPQHF
TGTGCCAGCAGCCCCACAGCTAACAATCAGCCCCAGCATTTT
>-|TRBV7-9|TRBJ2-7|-
CASSRKPGQSYEQYF
TGTGCCAGCAGCCGTAAACCGGGACAAAGCTACGAGCAGTACTTC
>-|TRBV6-1|TRBJ1-3|-
CASSAQVGSGNTIYF
TGTGCCAGCAGTGCTCAGGTGGGCTCTGGAAACACCATATATTTT
>-|TRBV2|TRBJ1-6|-
CASSPSSYNSPLHF
TGTGCCAGCAGCCCGAGCTCCTATAATTCACCCCTCCACTTT
>-|TRBV7-2|TRBJ2-6|TRBD1
CASSPGQGRTGANVLTF
TGTGCCAGCAGCCCTGGACAGGGCAGGACTGGGGCCAACGTCCTGACTTTC
>-|TRBV6-1|TRBJ1-1|-
CASSGQRTTEAFF
TGTGCCAGCAGTGGTCAGAGAACAACTGAAGCTTTCTTT
>once|TRBV27|TRBJ2-2|TRBD1
CASSYRDRSGTGELFF
TGTGCCAGCAGTTACCGGGACAGGAGTGGGACCGGGGAGCTGTTTTTT
>-|TRBV7-9|TRBJ2-1|TRBD1
CASSLQGILIYNEQFF
TGTGCCAGCAGCCTACAGGGGATCCTAATTTACAATGAGCAGTTCTTC
>-|TRBV28|TRBJ1-1|-
CASVELWGSNTEAFF
TGTGCCAGCGTCGAGTTGTGGGGCTCGAACACTGAAGCTTTCTTT
>few|TRBV7-9|TRBJ1-1|-
CASSLMNTEAFF
TGTGCCAGCAGCTTAATGAACACTGAAGCTTTCTTT
>-|TRBV5-1|TRBJ1-2|-
CASSLVGELNGYTF
TGCGCCAGCAGCTTGGTTGGGGAACTTAATGGCTACACCTTC
>-|TRBV29-1|TRBJ2-5|TRBD2
CSVERGYQETQYF
TGCAGCGTTGAGCGGGGGTACCAAGAGACCCAGTACTTC
>-|TRBV2|TRBJ1-5|-
CASSVRIAGGSNQPQHF
TGTGCCAGCAGTGTTAGGATCGCTGGGGGATCGAATCAGCCCCAGCATTTT
>-|TRBV6-1|TRBJ2-7|TRBD2
CASTSGASYEQYF
TGTGCCAGCACTAGCGGGGCGTCCTACGAGCAGTACTTC
>-|TRBV6-5|TRBJ1-2|TRBD1
CAIRSSGTGLDGYTF
TGTGCCATCAGGTCCTCCGGGACAGGGTTGGATGGCTACACCTTC
>once|TRBV5-1|TRBJ2-2|TRBD2
CASSSGLETTTGELFF
TGCGCCAGCAGCTCAGGACTAGAAACGACCACCGGGGAGCTGTTTTTT
>once|TRBV7-9|TRBJ2-5|-
CASSLDGETQYF
TGTGCCAGCAGCCTAGACGGGGAGACCCAGTACTTC
>-|TRBV29-1|TRBJ2-3|TRBD2
CSVGTSGGVTDTQYF
TGCAGCGTGGGGACTAGCGGGGGGGTCACAGATACGCAGTATTTT
>-|TRBV19|TRBJ1-5|-
CASSLSDWRNQPQHF
TGTGCCAGTAGTTTGTCAGACTGGCGAAATCAGCCCCAGCATTTT
>-|TRBV19|TRBJ2-7|TRBD2
CASSSGGAYEQYF
TGTGCCAGTAGTAGCGGGGGGGCCTACGAGCAGTACTTC
>-|TRBV6-1|TRBJ1-1|-
CASRLDSGLSEAFF
TGTGCCAGCAGATTAGACAGTGGTTTGTCTGAAGCTTTCTTT
>-|TRBV19|TRBJ1-3|-
CASTGTNSGNTIYF
TGTGCCAGTACCGGGACAAACTCTGGAAACACCATATATTTT
>few|TRBV11-3|TRBJ2-2|TRBD2
CASSSSSGGANTGELFF
TGTGCCAGCAGCTCTTCTAGCGGGGGGGCGAACACCGGGGAGCTGTTTTTT
>-|TRBV2|TRBJ1-5|TRBD1
CASQRQGDGQPQHF
TGTGCCAGCCAAAGACAGGGAGATGGGCAGCCCCAGCATTTT
>-|TRBV20-1|TRBJ2-1|-
CSARWGALQFF
TGCAGTGCTAGGTGGGGGGCGTTGCAGTTCTTC
>-|TRBV10-3|TRBJ1-1|-
CAISESEQGNTEAFF
TGTGCCATCAGTGAGTCGGAGCAGGGGAACACTGAAGCTTTCTTT
>-|TRBV4-2|TRBJ2-7|TRBD2
CASSLKHGGYSYEQYF
TGTGCCAGCAGCCTCAAGCACGGGGGGTACTCCTACGAGCAGTACTTC
>-|TRBV4-1|TRBJ2-3|TRBD2
CASSPGGRGVTDTQYF
TGCGCCAGCAGCCCGGGAGGGCGGGGGGTAACAGATACGCAGTATTTT
>-|TRBV10-3|TRBJ1-5|-
CAIGHTGAQPQHF
TGTGCCATCGGACACACGGGGGCTCAGCCCCAGCATTTT
>-|TRBV7-3|TRBJ2-7|TRBD1
CASSGTGDYEQYF
TGTGCCAGCTCCGGGACAGGGGACTACGAGCAGTACTTC
>-|TRBV27|TRBJ2-7|-
CASIGTSNYEQYF
TGTGCCAGCATCGGGACGTCTAACTACGAGCAGTACTTC
>once|TRBV29-1|TRBJ2-3|-
CSVEGEVGPTDTQYF
TGCAGCGTTGAAGGGGAGGTGGGGCCCACAGATACGCAGTATTTT
>-|TRBV6-1|TRBJ1-5|-
CASRTGWLDQPQHF
TGTGCCAGCAGGACCGGATGGCTGGATCAGCCCCAGCATTTT